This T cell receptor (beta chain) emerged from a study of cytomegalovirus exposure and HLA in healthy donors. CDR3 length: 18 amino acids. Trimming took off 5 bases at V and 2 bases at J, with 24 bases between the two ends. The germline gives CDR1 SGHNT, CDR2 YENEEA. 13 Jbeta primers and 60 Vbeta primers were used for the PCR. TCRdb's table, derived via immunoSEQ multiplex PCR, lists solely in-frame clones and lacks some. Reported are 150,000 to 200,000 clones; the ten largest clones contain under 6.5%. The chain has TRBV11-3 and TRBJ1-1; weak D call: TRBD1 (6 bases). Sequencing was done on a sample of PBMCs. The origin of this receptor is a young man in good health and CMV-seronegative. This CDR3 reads CASSRPVDSAMINTEAFF. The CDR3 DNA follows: TGTGCCAGCAGCCGACCCGTGGACAGCGCAATGATTAACACTGAAGCTTTCTTT. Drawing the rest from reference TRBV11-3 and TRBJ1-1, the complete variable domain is EAGVVQSPRYKIIEKKQPVAFWCNPISGHNTLYWYLQNLGQGPELLIRYENEEAVDDSQLPKDRFSAERLKGVDSTLKIQPAELGDSAVYLCASSRPVDSAMINTEAFFGQGTRLTVV.